This T cell receptor beta chain was sequenced for a study of T cells expressing NK-cell markers. This CDR3 spans 13 amino acids. Germline V gene lookup returns CDR1 SGHVS and CDR2 FQNEAQ. TCRdb reprocessed the 5' RACE reads and stores each CDR3 protein as one record, lacking DNA. This sample's table has 450,000 to 600,000 distinct CDR3 sequences. The sequence was obtained from a man younger than 35 in good health. The chain recombines TRBV7-8 with TRBJ2-1. Specimen: blood T cells: a sorted CD56 or NKG2C T cell subset, CD4+ or CD8+ T cells, or bulk PBMC T cells (not recorded which). This CDR3 is CASRYGSYNEQFF.